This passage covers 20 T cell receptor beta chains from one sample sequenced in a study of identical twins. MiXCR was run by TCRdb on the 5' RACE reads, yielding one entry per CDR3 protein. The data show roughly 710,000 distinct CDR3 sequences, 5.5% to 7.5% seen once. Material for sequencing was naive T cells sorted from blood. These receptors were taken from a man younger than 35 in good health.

The CDR3 nucleotides read TGTGCCAGCAGCGTAAAAGGGGGCTCGACTGAAGCTTTCTTT. Translated, it gives CASSVKGGSTEAFF. V usage is TRBV3-1 and J usage is TRBJ1-1, with 7 bases that match TRBD1. V was pared by 5 bases and J by 5 bases, with 8 bases of the junction left unmatched. Looked up from germline, CDR1 is LGHDT and CDR2 is YNNKEL (reference sequence). The CDR3 totals 14 residues.

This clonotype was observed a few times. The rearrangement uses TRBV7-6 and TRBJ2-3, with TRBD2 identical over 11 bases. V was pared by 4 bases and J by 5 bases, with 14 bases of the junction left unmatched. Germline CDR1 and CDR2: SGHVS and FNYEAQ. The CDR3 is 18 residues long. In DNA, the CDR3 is TGTGCCAGCAGCTCACCCCCGGGTAGCGGGAGGGCAGGAGATACGCAGTATTTT. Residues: CASSSPPGSGRAGDTQYF.

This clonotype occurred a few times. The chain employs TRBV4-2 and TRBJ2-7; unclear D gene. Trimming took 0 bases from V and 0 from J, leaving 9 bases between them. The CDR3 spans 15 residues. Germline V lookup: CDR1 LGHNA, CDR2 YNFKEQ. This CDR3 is CASSQDQMGSYEQYF. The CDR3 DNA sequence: TGTGCCAGCAGCCAAGATCAGATGGGCTCCTACGAGCAGTACTTC.

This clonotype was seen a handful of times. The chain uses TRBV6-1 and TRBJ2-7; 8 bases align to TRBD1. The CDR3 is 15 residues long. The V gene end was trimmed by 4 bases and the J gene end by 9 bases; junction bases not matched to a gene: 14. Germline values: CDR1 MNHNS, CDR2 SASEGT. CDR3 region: CASSGQGALPLGQYF. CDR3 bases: TGTGCCAGCAGTGGGCAGGGGGCCCTCCCTCTGGGGCAGTACTTC.

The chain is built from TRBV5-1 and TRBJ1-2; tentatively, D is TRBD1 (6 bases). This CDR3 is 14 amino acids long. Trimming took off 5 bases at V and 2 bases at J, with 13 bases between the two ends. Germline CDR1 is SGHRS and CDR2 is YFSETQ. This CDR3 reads CASRRGHSNYGYTF. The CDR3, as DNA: TGCGCCAGCAGGAGGGGACATTCCAACTATGGCTACACCTTC. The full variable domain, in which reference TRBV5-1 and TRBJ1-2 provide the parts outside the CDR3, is KAGVTQTPRYLIKTRGQQVTLSCSPISGHRSVSWYQQTPGQGLQFLFEYFSETQRNKGNFPGRFSGRQFSNSRSEMNVSTLELGDSALYLCASRRGHSNYGYTFGSGTRLTVV.

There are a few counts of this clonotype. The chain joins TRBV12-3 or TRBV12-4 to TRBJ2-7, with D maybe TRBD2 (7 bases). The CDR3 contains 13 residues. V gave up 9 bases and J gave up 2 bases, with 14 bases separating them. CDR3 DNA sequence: TGTGCCAGTAGGGGGGGATCAACCTACGAGCAGTACTTC. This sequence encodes CASRGGSTYEQYF.

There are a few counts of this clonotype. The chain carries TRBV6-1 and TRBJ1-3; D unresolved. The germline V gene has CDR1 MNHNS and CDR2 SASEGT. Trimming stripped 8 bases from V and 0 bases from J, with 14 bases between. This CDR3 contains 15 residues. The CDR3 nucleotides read TGTGCCAGCGCCGGTAGGACCTTCTCTGGAAACACCATATATTTT. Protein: CASAGRTFSGNTIYF.

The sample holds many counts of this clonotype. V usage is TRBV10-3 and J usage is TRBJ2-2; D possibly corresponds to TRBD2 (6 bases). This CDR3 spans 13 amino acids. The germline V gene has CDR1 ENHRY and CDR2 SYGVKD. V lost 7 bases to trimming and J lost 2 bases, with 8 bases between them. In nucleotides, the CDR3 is TGTGCCATCAACGGGGGAAACACCGGGGAGCTGTTTTTT. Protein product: CAINGGNTGELFF.

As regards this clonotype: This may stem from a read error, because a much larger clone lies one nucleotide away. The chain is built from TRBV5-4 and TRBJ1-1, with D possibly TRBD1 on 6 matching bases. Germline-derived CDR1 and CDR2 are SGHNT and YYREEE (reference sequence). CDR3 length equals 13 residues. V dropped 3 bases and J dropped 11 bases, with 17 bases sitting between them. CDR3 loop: CASSSGHGIEAFF. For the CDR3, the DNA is TGTGCCAGCAGCTCGGGACATGGTATTGAGGCTTTCTTT. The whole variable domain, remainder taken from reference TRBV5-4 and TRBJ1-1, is ETGVTQSPTHLIKTRGQQVTLRCSSQSGHNTVSWYQQALGQGPQFIFQYYREEENGRGNFPPRFSGLQFPNYSSELNVNALELDDSALYLCASSSGHGIEAFFGQGTRLTVV.

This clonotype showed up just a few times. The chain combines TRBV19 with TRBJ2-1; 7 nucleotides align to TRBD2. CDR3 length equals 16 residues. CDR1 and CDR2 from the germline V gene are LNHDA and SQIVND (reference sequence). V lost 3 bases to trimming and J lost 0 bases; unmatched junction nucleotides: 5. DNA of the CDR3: TGTGCCAGTAGTATTAGCGGGTTGAGCTCCTACAATGAGCAGTTCTTC. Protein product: CASSISGLSSYNEQFF. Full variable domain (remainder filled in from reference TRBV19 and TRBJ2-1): DGGITQSPKYLFRKEGQNVTLSCEQNLNHDAMYWYRQDPGQGLRLIYYSQIVNDFQKGDIAEGYSVSREKKESFPLTVTSAQKNPTAFYLCASSISGLSSYNEQFFGPGTRLTVL.

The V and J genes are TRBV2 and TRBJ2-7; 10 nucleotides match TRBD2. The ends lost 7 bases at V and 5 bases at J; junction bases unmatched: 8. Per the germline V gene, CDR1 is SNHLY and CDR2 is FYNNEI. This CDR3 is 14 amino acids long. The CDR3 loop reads CASIAAGGLHEQYF. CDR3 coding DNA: TGTGCCAGCATAGCAGCGGGAGGGCTTCACGAGCAGTACTTC. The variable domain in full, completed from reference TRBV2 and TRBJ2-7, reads EPEVTQTPSHQVTQMGQEVILRCVPISNHLYFYWYRQILGQKVEFLVSFYNNEISEKSEIFDDQFSVERPDGSNFTLKIRSTKLEDSAMYFCASIAAGGLHEQYFGPGTRLTVT.

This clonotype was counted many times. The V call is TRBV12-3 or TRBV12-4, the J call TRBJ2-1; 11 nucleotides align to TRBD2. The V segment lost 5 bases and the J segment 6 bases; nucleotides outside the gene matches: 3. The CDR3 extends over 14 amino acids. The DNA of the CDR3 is TGTGCCAGCAGTACTGGACTAGCGGGCAATGAGCAGTTCTTC. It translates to CASSTGLAGNEQFF.

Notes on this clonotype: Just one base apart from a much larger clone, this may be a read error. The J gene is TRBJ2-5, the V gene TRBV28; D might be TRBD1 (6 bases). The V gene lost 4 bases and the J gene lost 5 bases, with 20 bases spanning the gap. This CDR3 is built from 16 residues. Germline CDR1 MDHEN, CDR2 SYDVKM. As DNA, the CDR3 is TGTGCCAGCAGTTCTAACCGGAACAGGGCGGGTGAGACCCAGTACTTC. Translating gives CASSSNRNRAGETQYF.

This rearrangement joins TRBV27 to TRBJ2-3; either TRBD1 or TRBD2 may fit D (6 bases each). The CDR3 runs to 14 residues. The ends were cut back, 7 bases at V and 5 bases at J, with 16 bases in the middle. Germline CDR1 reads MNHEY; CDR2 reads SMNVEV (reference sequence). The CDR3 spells CASINPKGGDTQYF. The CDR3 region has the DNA TGTGCCAGCATAAACCCAAAGGGGGGAGATACGCAGTATTTT.

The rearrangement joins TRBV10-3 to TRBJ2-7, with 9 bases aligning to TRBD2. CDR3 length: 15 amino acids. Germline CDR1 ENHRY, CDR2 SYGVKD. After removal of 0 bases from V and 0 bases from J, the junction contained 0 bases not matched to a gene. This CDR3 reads CAISESGLASYEQYV. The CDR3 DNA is TGTGCCATCAGTGAGTCGGGACTAGCCTCCTACGAGCAGTACGTC.

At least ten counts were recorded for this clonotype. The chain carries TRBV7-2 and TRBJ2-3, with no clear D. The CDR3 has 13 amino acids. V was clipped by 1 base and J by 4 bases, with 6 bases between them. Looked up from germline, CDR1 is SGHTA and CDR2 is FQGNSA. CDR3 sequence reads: CASSLVGADTQYF. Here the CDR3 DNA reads TGTGCCAGCAGCTTAGTAGGCGCAGATACGCAGTATTTT.

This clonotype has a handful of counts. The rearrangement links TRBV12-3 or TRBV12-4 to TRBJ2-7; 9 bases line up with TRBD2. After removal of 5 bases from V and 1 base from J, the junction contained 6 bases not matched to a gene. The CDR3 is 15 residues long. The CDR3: CASSPLAGSSYEQYF. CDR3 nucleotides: TGTGCCAGCAGTCCCCTAGCGGGATCTTCCTACGAGCAGTACTTC.

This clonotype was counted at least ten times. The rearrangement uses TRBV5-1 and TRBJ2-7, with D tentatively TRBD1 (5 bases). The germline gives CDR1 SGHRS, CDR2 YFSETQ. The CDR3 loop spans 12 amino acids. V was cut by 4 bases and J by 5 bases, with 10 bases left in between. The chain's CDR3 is CASSIGQNEQYF. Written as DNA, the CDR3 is TGCGCCAGCAGCATCGGACAAAACGAGCAGTACTTC.

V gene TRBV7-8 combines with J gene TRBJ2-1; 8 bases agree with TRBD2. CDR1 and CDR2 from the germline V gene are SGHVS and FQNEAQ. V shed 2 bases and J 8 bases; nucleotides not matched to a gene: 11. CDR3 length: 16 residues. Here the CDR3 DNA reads TGTGCCAGCAGCTTAACATCGGCGGGAGGATATTATGAGCAGTTCTTC. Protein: CASSLTSAGGYYEQFF.

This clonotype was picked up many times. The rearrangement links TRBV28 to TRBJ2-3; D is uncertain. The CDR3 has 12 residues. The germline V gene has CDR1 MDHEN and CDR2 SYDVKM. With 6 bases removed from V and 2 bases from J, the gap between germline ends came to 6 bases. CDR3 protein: CASSPITDTQYF. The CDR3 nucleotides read TGTGCCAGCAGCCCAATCACAGATACGCAGTATTTT.